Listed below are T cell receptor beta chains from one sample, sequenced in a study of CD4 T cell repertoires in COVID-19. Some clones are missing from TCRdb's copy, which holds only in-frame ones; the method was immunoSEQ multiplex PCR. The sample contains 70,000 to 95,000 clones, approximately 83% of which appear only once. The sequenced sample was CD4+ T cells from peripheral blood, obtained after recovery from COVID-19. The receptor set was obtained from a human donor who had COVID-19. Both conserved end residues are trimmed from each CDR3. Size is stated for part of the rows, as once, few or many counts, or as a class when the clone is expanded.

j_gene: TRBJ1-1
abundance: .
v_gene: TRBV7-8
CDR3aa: ASSPLIENTEAF

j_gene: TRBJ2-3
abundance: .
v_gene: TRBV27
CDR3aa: ASSFYDTQY

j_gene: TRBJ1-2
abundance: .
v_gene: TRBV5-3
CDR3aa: AREGTLYGYT

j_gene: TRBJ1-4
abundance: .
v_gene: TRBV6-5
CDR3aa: ASSRQRSNEKLF

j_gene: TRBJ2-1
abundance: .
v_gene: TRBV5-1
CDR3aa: ASSLGQGPYNEQF

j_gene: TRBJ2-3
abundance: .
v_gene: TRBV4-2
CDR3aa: ASRRTGITDTQY

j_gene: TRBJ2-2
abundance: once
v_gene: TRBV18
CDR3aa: ASSPQQSANTGELF

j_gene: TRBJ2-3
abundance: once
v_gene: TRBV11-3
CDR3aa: ASSLSGSTDTQY

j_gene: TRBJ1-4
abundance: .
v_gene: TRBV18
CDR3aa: ASSKGQGNEKLF

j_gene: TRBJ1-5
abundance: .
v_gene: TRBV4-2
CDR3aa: ASSQDALSNQPQH

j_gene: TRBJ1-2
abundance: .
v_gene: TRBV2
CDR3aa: ASSPDTAGGFGYT

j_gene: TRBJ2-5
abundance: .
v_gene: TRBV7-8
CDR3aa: ASSSPGLAEQQETQY

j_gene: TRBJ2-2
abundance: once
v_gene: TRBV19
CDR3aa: ASRGLAGENTGELF

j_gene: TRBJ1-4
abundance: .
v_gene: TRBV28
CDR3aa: ASNLSQNEKLF

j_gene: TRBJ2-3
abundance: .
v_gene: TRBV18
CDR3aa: ASSLTGGGDTQY

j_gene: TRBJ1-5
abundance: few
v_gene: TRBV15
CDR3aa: ATRRDGRNQPQH

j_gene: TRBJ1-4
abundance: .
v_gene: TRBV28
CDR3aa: ASSLPHTNEKLF

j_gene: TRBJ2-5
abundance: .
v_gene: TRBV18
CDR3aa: ATAAGVQETQY

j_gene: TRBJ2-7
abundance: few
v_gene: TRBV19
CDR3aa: ASSIKAGVYYEQY

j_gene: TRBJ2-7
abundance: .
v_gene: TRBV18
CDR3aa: ASSTGLAGYEQY

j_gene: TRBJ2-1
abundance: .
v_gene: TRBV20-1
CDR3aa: SASRGQNYNEQF

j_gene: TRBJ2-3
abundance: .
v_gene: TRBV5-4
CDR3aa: ASSLARVSTDTQY

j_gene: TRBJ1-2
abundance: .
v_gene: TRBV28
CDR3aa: ASQIDTGRLYGYT

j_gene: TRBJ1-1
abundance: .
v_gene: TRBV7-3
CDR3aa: ASSPVSFNRVGSEAF

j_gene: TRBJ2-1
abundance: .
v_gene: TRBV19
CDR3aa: ASSKSGTGINNEQF

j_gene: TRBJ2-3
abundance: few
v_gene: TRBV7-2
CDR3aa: ASSLLAGPDTQY

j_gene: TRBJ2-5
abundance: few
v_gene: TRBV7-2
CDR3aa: ASSKARGQTGRETQY

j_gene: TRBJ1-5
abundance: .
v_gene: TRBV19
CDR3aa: ASTRDRSSNQPQH

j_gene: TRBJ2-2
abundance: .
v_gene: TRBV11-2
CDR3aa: ASSRDSFGELF

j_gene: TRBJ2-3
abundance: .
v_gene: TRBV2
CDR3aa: ADRADTDTQY

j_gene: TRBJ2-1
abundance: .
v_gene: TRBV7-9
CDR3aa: ASSLELSYNEQF

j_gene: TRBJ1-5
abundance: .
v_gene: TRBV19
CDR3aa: ASSIGANQPQH

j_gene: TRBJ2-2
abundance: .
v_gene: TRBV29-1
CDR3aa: SASTQLNTGELF

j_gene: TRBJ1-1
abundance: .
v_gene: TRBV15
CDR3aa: ATSRVWTGGIDTEAF

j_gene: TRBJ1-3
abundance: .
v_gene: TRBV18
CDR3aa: ASSPPGALQTSGNTIY

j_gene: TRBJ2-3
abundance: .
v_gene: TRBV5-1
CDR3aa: ASKGGASTDTQY

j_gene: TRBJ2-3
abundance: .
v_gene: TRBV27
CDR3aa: ASRPMGSTDTQY

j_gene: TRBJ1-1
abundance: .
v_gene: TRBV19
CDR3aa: ASSIWGTKNEAF

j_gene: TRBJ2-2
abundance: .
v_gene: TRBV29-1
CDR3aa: SVEESGRNTGELF

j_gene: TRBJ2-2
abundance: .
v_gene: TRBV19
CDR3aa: ASTGTSVTNTGELF

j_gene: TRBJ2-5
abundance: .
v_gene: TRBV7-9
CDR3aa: ASSPPRRETQY

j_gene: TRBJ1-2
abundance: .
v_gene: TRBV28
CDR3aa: ASSGSYGYT